The clone carrying this TCR beta chain was seen more than once but under ten times. These data belong to a study of T cells after yellow fever vaccination. Study-wide findings and caveats: Most primary-vaccination clones reappeared after the booster (about 95% CD4, about 90% CD8).

A universal primer site and UMIs were added as TCR cDNA was made by 5'RACE template switching. TCRdb called the 5' RACE reads again in MiXCR, with one record for every CDR3 protein. The data contain over 35,000 distinct CDR3 sequences, about 6.3% of them singletons. Sequencing used PBMCs, either bulk or a sorted T-cell subset (CD4+, CD8+, memory, or dextramer-sorted; not recorded which), obtained 45 days after the yellow fever booster vaccination. This TCR was recovered from a man aged 30 to 45 who received the YFV17D yellow fever vaccine.

The CDR3 sequence is CASSYSYTEAFF. CDR3 sequence (DNA): TGTGCCAGCAGTTACTCATACACTGAAGCTTTCTTT. This chain uses TRBV6-2 or TRBV6-3 with TRBJ1-1; D is uncertain. Germline CDR1 reads MNHEY; CDR2 reads SVGEGT. With 0 bases removed from V and 3 bases from J, the gap between germline ends came to 2 bases. This CDR3 has 12 amino acids.